This TCR beta chain was captured by sequencing in a study of T-cell reconstitution after alpha-beta-depleted transplantation in children. Study findings and constraints: In some patients, recipient T cells and intrathymic progenitors surviving conditioning explained high day-60 diversity. Alpha-beta T cells about two months after transplant reportedly derived from several hundred expanded graft clones.

Researchers prepared the TCRbeta library using unique molecular identifiers, the study reports. Via MiXCR, TCRdb re-called the PCR reads, giving one row per CDR3 protein. The repertoire holds 550,000 to 800,000 distinct CDR3 sequences, with around 14% as singletons. The CDR3 is made up of 15 amino acids. In germline, CDR1 is MDHEN, CDR2 SYDVKM. Trimming at V came to 2 bases and at J to 5 bases, leaving 7 bases not matched to a gene. This clonotype was observed a handful of times. Its antigen is undetermined. The TCR originated in a girl aged 2-15 years with congenital amegakaryocytic thrombocytopenia, due to receive a stem cell transplant. This chain connects TRBV28 to TRBJ2-7; 9 nucleotides align to TRBD1. Sequenced here: PBMCs, sampled before TCRalphabeta/CD19-depleted stem cell transplant. The CDR3 is CASSLGWDRDDEQYF. The CDR3 bases are TGTGCCAGCAGTTTAGGCTGGGACAGGGATGACGAGCAGTACTTC.